This is a list of T cell receptor beta chains from one sample in a study of blood T cells in healthy people across ages. TCRdb called the 5' RACE reads again in MiXCR, with one record for every CDR3 protein. Of about a million distinct CDR3 sequences in the sample, roughly 51% were seen once. The sample was blood. The origin of the receptors is a woman aged 55 to 70 in good health. Each CDR3 is given with its conserved first and last residue. Each record gives: clone size, V gene, D gene, J gene, CDR3 DNA, CDR3 protein. The D gene is left open where the match is weak. A row's size may be missing; if present it is once, few, many or a size class.

>NA|TRBV5-1|NA|TRBJ2-1
TGCGCCAGCAGCTTGGGAGGAGCAGAGGATGAGCAGTTCTTC
CASSLGGAEDEQFF
>NA|TRBV20-1|NA|TRBJ1-5
TGCAGTGCTAGAGAGAGCGGGAGACAGCCCCAGCATTTT
CSARESGRQPQHF
>NA|TRBV20-1|NA|TRBJ2-7
TGCAGTGCTACCCCCGGTCGGTTCCCAAGTTACGAGCAGTACTTC
CSATPGRFPSYEQYF
>NA|TRBV11-2|NA|TRBJ2-3
TGTGCCAGCAGCTTCGCCCCCCGACCTGGCACAGATACGCAGTATTTT
CASSFAPRPGTDTQYF
>few|TRBV20-1|NA|TRBJ2-1
TGCAGTACCGAGGGCCGAACCTACAATGAGCAGTTCTTC
CSTEGRTYNEQFF
>NA|TRBV12-3/TRBV12-4|NA|TRBJ2-7
TGTGCCAGCAGTCATACCCGTGTAACCTACGAGCAGTACTTC
CASSHTRVTYEQYF
>NA|TRBV12-3/TRBV12-4|TRBD2|TRBJ2-5
TGTGCCAGCAGTCCTAGCGGGGGCCATTTCCAAGAGACCCAGTACTTC
CASSPSGGHFQETQYF
>NA|TRBV7-2|TRBD1|TRBJ2-7
TGTGCCAGCAGTCCCAAAGGGGGACAGGGACTCTACGAGCAGTACTTC
CASSPKGGQGLYEQYF
>NA|TRBV4-2|TRBD2|TRBJ2-2
TGTGCCAGCAGCCAAGTAACTAGCGACACCGGGGAGCTGTTTTTT
CASSQVTSDTGELFF
>NA|TRBV7-8|TRBD2|TRBJ2-1
TGTGCCAGCAGCTCCTATGTCGGGAGGGACAATGAGCAGTTCTTC
CASSSYVGRDNEQFF
>few|TRBV5-1|NA|TRBJ1-2
TGCGCCAGCAGCTTGGCGGACGGGAACTATGGCTACACCTTC
CASSLADGNYGYTF
>few|TRBV2|NA|TRBJ1-2
TGTGCCAGCAGTGAAGCGCTTTGGGCAGCTACTAACTATGGCTACACCTTC
CASSEALWAATNYGYTF
>NA|TRBV24-1|TRBD1|TRBJ1-2
TGTGCCACCAGTGATTTTACTCAAACCTCGGACAGGGATGATTATGGCTACACCTTC
CATSDFTQTSDRDDYGYTF
>NA|TRBV5-1|NA|TRBJ2-7
TGCGCCAGCAGCTTGCAGCCAAGGGTTGGGGGTACCTACGAGCAGTACTTC
CASSLQPRVGGTYEQYF
>few|TRBV12-3/TRBV12-4|NA|TRBJ2-7
TGTGCCAGCACCATTGTAGGCCCAAATGAGCAGTACTTC
CASTIVGPNEQYF
>NA|TRBV27|NA|TRBJ1-2
TGTGCCAGCAGTTTATCGAGGCCCGACGTAGATGGCTACACCTTC
CASSLSRPDVDGYTF
>NA|TRBV6-5|NA|TRBJ2-5
TGTGCCAGCAGTTACCCTAGCGCGGAGACCCAGTACTTC
CASSYPSAETQYF
>many|TRBV2|TRBD1|TRBJ2-7
TGTGCCAGCAGGACAGGGGGATCCTACGAGCAGTACTTC
CASRTGGSYEQYF
>few|TRBV7-6|NA|TRBJ2-1
TGTGCCAGCACCCAATCGATGGCGGGATCCTACAATGAGCAGTTCTTC
CASTQSMAGSYNEQFF
>NA|TRBV11-2|NA|TRBJ2-1
TGTGCCAGCAGCCTCGGACAATCCCCGTTCTTC
CASSLGQSPFF